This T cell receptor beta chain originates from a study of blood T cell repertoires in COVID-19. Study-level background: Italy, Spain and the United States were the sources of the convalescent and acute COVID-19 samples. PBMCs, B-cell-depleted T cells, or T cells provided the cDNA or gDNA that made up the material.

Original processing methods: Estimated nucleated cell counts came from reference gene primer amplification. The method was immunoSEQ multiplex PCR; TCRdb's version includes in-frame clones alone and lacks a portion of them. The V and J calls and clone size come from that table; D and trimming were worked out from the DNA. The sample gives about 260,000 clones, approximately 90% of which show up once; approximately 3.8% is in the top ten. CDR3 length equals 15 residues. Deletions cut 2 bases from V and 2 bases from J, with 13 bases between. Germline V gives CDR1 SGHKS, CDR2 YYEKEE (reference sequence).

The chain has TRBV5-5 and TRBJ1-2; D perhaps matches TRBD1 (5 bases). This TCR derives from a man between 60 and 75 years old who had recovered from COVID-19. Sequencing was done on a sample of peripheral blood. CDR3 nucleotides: TGTGCCAGCAGCTTTGGTCCGGGGGAAAACTATGGCTACACCTTC. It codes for CASSFGPGENYGYTF.